This T cell receptor (beta chain) was sequenced for a study of blood T cells in healthy people across ages. For the second PCR, which ran for 7 to 11 cycles, a sample-barcoded 5' primer and a J-beta primer mix were used. Each CDR3 protein is one row after TCRdb ran MiXCR on the 5' RACE reads. The sample gives around 940,000 distinct CDR3 sequences, roughly 50% of which show up once; roughly 23% is in the top ten. The TCR originated in a woman aged 55-70 years in good health. The sequenced sample consisted of blood.

CDR3 in DNA: TGTGCCAGCAGCTGGGGGGCGGTCGCTGGCGCAGATACGCAGTATTTT. Encoded protein: CASSWGAVAGADTQYF. V and J are TRBV5-6 and TRBJ2-3; D is tentatively TRBD1 or TRBD2 (6 bases each). The CDR3 consists of 16 residues. CDR1 is SGHDT and CDR2 is YYEEEE in the germline V gene. With 3 bases removed from V and 4 bases from J, the gap between germline ends came to 18 bases.